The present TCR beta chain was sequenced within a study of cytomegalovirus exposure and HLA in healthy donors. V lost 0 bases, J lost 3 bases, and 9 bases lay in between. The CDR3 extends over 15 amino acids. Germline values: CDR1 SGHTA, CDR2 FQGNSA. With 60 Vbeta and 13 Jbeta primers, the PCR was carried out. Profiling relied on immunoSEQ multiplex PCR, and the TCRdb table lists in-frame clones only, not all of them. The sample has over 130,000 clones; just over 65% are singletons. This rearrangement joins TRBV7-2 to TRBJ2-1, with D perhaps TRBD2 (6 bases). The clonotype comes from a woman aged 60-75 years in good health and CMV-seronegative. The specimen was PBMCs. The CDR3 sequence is CASSLAYGSYNEQFF. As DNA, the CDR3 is TGTGCCAGCAGCTTAGCGTACGGGAGCTACAATGAGCAGTTCTTC.